Detailed here is one T cell receptor beta chain. Its cognate antigen has yet to be identified. No much larger clonotype is one base removed from it; base qualities were not supplied. The collaborating institutions used their own protocols to collect whole blood in K2EDTA tubes. For TCRbeta analysis, collaborators shipped samples as frozen whole blood, isolated PBMCs, or DNA extracted from either of those sample types. Trimming at the junction amounts to 5 bases on V and 6 bases on J, and the germline ends lie 17 bases apart. The CDR3 holds 15 amino acids from the cysteine to the phenylalanine. Only the CDR3 region is kept as DNA, spanning 45 bases read in frame from base 1. CDR1 SGHTA and CDR2 FQGNSA were looked up in the germline V gene. This sample was taken from a study of blood T cell repertoires in COVID-19 (dated by TCRdb to the early 2020s). Some background on the complete study: Collaborator samples came from the United States, Italy and Spain and covered acute and convalescent phases of COVID-19. The prospective study material was composed of cDNA or gDNA derived from T cells, B-cell-depleted T cells, or PBMCs. Deeply sampled blood TCRbeta repertoires from subjects exposed to, actively infected with, or recovered from COVID-19 were included in the dataset. The repertoires were released in a freely available public database intended as a resource for research on the immune response to SARS-CoV-2. Samples were obtained from the ongoing ImmuneRACE study (first 160 participants) and from about 1,300 subjects provided by 6 global collaborators. A de-identified subject ID, COVID-19 status, age in years and sex were almost always included in the sample metadata. Where available, HLA class I and class II types were obtained from metadata supplied by the sample provider rather than from assay-based typing.

General conclusions and limits of the study: The quantity of clinical and demographic metadata differed by source and by participant and was supplied without curation.

TCRbeta CDR3 regions were amplified from genomic DNA using the immunoSEQ Assay, a bias-controlled multiplex PCR. The original methods were these. The number of nucleated cells in each sample was estimated from the amplification of reference gene primers within the assay. Sequence reads were collapsed and filtered to measure the absolute abundance of every unique TCRbeta CDR3 rearrangement. For each sample, productive Simpson clonality was calculated by taking the square root of Simpson's diversity index across productive rearrangements. TCRdb's version of the immuneACCESS table is confined to in-frame rearrangements and falls short of the full clone set. An unresolved V gene accounts for under half of the shortfall where checked; the remainder is of unknown origin. Clonal size and the V and J genes are those of that table, whereas D and trimming came from the DNA. The sample records hundreds of thousands of clones, 70% to 90% of which are singletons. Of the sample, over 1.2% is held by the ten largest clones.

This sequence uses TRBV7-2 and TRBJ1-5, with a weak D call of TRBD1 (5 bases match). The sequence came from an elderly man with acute or convalescent COVID-19. Sequenced input: peripheral blood. In nucleotides, the sequence is TGTGCCAGCAGCGGTCCCGGAGGGGCCAGTCAGCCCCAGCATTTT. Its protein reads: CASSGPGGASQPQHF.